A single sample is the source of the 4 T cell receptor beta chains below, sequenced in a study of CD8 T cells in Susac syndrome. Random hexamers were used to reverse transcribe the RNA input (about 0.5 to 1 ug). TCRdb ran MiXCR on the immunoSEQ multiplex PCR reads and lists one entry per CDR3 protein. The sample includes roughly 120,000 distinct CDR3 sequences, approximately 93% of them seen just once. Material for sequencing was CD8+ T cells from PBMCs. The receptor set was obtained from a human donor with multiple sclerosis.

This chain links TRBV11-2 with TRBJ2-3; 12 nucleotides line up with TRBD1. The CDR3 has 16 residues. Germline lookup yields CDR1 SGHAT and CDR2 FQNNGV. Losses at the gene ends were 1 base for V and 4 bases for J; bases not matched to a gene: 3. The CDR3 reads CASSLVGQGAADTQYF. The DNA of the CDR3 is TGTGCCAGCAGCTTAGTGGGACAGGGGGCTGCAGATACGCAGTATTTT.

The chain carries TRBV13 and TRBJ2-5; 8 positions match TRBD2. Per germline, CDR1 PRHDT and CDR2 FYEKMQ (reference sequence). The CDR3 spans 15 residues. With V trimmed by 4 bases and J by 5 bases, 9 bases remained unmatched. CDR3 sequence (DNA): TGTGCCAGCAGCTACCACGCGGGAGGAAGGGAGACCCAGTACTTC. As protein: CASSYHAGGRETQYF.

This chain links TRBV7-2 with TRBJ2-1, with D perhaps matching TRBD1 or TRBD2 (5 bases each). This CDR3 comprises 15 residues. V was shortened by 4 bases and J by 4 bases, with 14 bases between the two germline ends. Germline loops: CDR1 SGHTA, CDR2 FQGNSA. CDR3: CASSYPRENYNEQFF. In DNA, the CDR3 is TGTGCCAGCAGCTATCCCAGGGAGAATTACAATGAGCAGTTCTTC.

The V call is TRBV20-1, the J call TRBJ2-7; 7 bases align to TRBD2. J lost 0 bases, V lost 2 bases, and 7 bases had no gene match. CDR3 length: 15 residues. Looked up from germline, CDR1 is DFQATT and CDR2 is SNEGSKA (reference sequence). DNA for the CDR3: TGCAGTGCTAGATCGACTAGCCTGAGCTCCTACGAGCAGTACTTC. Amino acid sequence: CSARSTSLSSYEQYF.